This paragraph reports one TCR beta chain. Its target is not known. The data were obtained in a study of T cell responses to AZD1222 COVID-19 vaccine. Here immunoSEQ multiplex PCR was the method, and the copy in TCRdb shows in-frame clones only, minus some. The sample records about 70,000 clones, more than 75% being singletons. Overall study results and limits: White British ancestry dominated among donors, who included more females, and clonal diversity was possibly underestimated. Targeting of unmutated variant regions was reportedly seen in nearly half of spike-specific TCRs. Spike-specific TCR depth and breadth grew after two AZD1222 doses. After the peak T cell response, and only then, were repertoires sampled.

V shed 3 bases and J 0 bases; nucleotides not matched to a gene: 6. Germline CDR1 reads SGHRS; CDR2 reads YFSETQ. This CDR3 spans 15 amino acids. The clonotype was recovered from an adult who received the MenACWY meningococcal vaccine as a control. Here the sequenced sample was peripheral blood, taken 28 days after the second dose of the MenACWY control vaccine. The chain carries TRBV5-1 and TRBJ2-7, with 7 bases that match TRBD1. The CDR3 nucleotides are TGCGCCAGCAGCTCCTCCACAGGGGTCTCCTACGAGCAGTACTTC. It specifies CASSSSTGVSYEQYF.